This T cell receptor beta chain was sequenced during a study of blood T cell repertoires in COVID-19. Study information: Acute-phase and convalescent COVID-19 samples originated in the United States, Italy and Spain. Sample material is recorded as cDNA or gDNA derived from T cells, B-cell-depleted T cells, or PBMCs.

In the authors' methods: The assay estimated nucleated cells by amplifying reference gene primers. Method: immunoSEQ multiplex PCR; TCRdb's copy keeps in-frame clones and lacks some. Clone size and the V and J calls come from that table; the DNA yielded D and trimming. The repertoire includes 90,000 to 150,000 clones, around nine tenths of them detected once, and more than 2% sits in the top ten. V trimming: 2 bases; J trimming: 5 bases; junction bases outside the gene matches: 14. The CDR3 length is 19 residues. The germline gives CDR1 KGHSH, CDR2 LQKENI. V is TRBV18 and J is TRBJ1-6; 8 bases are a match to TRBD1. The sequence was obtained from a woman aged 45 to 65 with acute or convalescent COVID-19. The sequenced material came from peripheral blood. Here the CDR3 DNA reads TGTGCCAGCTCACCAGCGTTAGACAGGGGCTTCTACGATAATTCACCCCTCCACTTT. The encoded protein is CASSPALDRGFYDNSPLHF.